One and the same sample provided the 27 T cell receptor beta chains below, sequenced in a study of T cell repertoires in cytomegalovirus infection. Their antigens are not known. MiXCR was run by TCRdb on the reads, yielding one entry per CDR3 protein. Of approximately 100,000 distinct CDR3 sequences detected, roughly 39% appear once; the ten largest clones hold just under 75%. Sequenced material: CD8+ T cells from cultured PBMCs, taken from culture after CMV antigen stimulation. These receptors all stem from a human donor in good health (CMV status not recorded). Some clones in this sample may be carry-over from other donors' samples.

The chain is built from TRBV4-1 and TRBJ1-3, with TRBD1 as a possible D gene (6 bases). This CDR3 has 16 residues. Trimming shortened V by 4 bases and J by 2 bases, and 15 bases separated the two germline ends. The germline V gene has CDR1 MGHRA and CDR2 YSYEKL. Written as DNA, the CDR3 is TGCGCCAGCAGCCCTCCCGACGGGGGCGCTGGAAACACCATATATTTT. Protein product: CASSPPDGGAGNTIYF.

This clonotype was seen more than once but under ten times. V usage is TRBV7-6 and J usage is TRBJ2-1, with D possibly TRBD2 on 5 matching bases. This CDR3 is built from 15 residues. Trimming stripped 4 bases from V and 0 bases from J, with 10 bases between. Germline assignment: CDR1 SGHVS and CDR2 FNYEAQ. The CDR3 DNA reads as TGTGCCAGCAGCTCGGACTTGCCCTCCTACAATGAGCAGTTCTTC. It specifies CASSSDLPSYNEQFF.

The chain has TRBV5-1 and TRBJ2-3; 13 nucleotides line up with TRBD2. V was clipped by 4 bases and J by 5 bases; unmatched bases: 7. Germline loops: CDR1 SGHRS, CDR2 YFSETQ. The CDR3 length is 16 residues. The CDR3 spells CASSPGLAGALDTQYF. Written as DNA, the CDR3 is TGCGCCAGCAGCCCCGGACTAGCGGGGGCCTTAGATACGCAGTATTTT.

V is TRBV19 and J is TRBJ2-2; TRBD1 or TRBD2 may be the D gene (7 bases each). The CDR3 runs 14 residues. CDR1 and CDR2 (germline): LNHDA, SQIVND (reference sequence). V was cut by 8 bases and J by 4 bases, with 14 bases left in between. Written as DNA, the CDR3 is TGTGCCAGTGGCGCAGGGGGGGGCACCGGGGAGCTGTTTTTT. Translated, it gives CASGAGGGTGELFF. Complete variable domain (other parts from reference TRBV19 and TRBJ2-2): DGGITQSPKYLFRKEGQNVTLSCEQNLNHDAMYWYRQDPGQGLRLIYYSQIVNDFQKGDIAEGYSVSREKKESFPLTVTSAQKNPTAFYLCASGAGGGTGELFFGEGSRLTVL.

The chain combines TRBV20-1 with TRBJ2-1; 11 bases agree with TRBD2. The CDR3 totals 14 residues. Germline V gene lookup returns CDR1 DFQATT and CDR2 SNEGSKA (reference sequence). V lost 2 bases, J lost 7 bases, and 4 bases stayed unmatched. The CDR3 DNA is TGCAGTGCTAGATATAGCGGGGGGGCGAATGAGCAGTTCTTC. Its protein is CSARYSGGANEQFF.

This clonotype was observed a handful of times. The chain couples TRBV7-6 to TRBJ1-4, with 8 bases that match TRBD1. Trimming took 1 base from V and 3 from J; bases not matched to a gene: 10. This CDR3 contains 18 residues. The germline CDR1 and CDR2 sequences are SGHVS and FNYEAQ. CDR3 region: CASSLGQGAFKANEKLFF. The CDR3 nucleotides read TGTGCCAGCAGCTTAGGGCAGGGGGCGTTTAAGGCTAATGAAAAACTGTTTTTT.

The V gene is TRBV19, the J gene TRBJ2-1; D might be TRBD1 (5 bases). The V gene's germline CDR1 is LNHDA and CDR2 SQIVND (reference sequence). Trimming removed 2 bases from V and 6 bases from J, with 11 bases in between. The CDR3 covers 14 residues. This CDR3 is CASSIQGWGNEQFF. CDR3 coding DNA: TGTGCCAGTAGTATACAGGGATGGGGCAATGAGCAGTTCTTC.

This clonotype has more than one count but fewer than ten. The chain is built from TRBV7-6 and TRBJ2-7; a weak D match, TRBD2 (6 bases). This CDR3 has 13 amino acids. Germline V lookup: CDR1 SGHVS, CDR2 FNYEAQ. V was trimmed by 3 bases and J by 7 bases, leaving 13 bases between them. CDR3 protein: CASSFNPGVEQYF. Here the CDR3 DNA reads TGTGCCAGCAGCTTCAACCCGGGGGTAGAGCAGTACTTC.

The CDR3 here is CASSFLLTGYNEQFF. CDR3 nucleotides: TGTGCCAGCAGTTTTTTACTCACGGGTTACAATGAGCAGTTCTTC. V and J are TRBV27 and TRBJ2-1; D unclear. This CDR3 has 15 amino acids. Germline-derived CDR1 and CDR2 are MNHEY and SMNVEV (reference sequence). Between the trimmed V and J ends, which lost 3 bases and 4 bases, there was a span of 13 bases.

Ten or more counts support this clonotype. The genes are TRBV19 and TRBJ2-3, with a possible D match to TRBD2 (6 bases). The CDR3 is 14 residues long. Trimming pared 6 bases from V and 4 bases from J, leaving 14 bases between. The germline V gene has CDR1 LNHDA and CDR2 SQIVND (reference sequence). The CDR3 coding sequence is TGTGCCAGTAGCCAAGGACTACCGCCAGATACGCAGTATTTT. Protein sequence: CASSQGLPPDTQYF. Combining the CDR3 with reference TRBV19 and TRBJ2-3 gives the whole variable domain DGGITQSPKYLFRKEGQNVTLSCEQNLNHDAMYWYRQDPGQGLRLIYYSQIVNDFQKGDIAEGYSVSREKKESFPLTVTSAQKNPTAFYLCASSQGLPPDTQYFGPGTRLTVL.

The chain links TRBV9 to TRBJ1-4; tentative D call: TRBD1 (5 bases). V dropped 0 bases and J dropped 8 bases, with 17 bases sitting between them. Per germline, CDR1 SGDLS and CDR2 YYNGEE. The CDR3 spans 16 residues. CDR3 nucleotide sequence: TGTGCCAGCAGCGTAGGGGACCGCTCGGGAAGGGAAAAACTGTTTTTT. This gives the protein CASSVGDRSGREKLFF.

The chain recombines TRBV19 with TRBJ2-2; D unresolved. The CDR3 consists of 12 residues. The V gene lost 2 bases and the J gene lost 3 bases, with 1 base spanning the gap. Looked up from germline, CDR1 is LNHDA and CDR2 is SQIVND (reference sequence). DNA of the CDR3: TGTGCCAGTAGTATATACACCGGGGAGCTGTTTTTT. Its translation is CASSIYTGELFF.

This clonotype turned up a few times. The V gene is TRBV12-3 or TRBV12-4, the J gene TRBJ1-2; TRBD1 aligns across 8 bases. The CDR3 runs 13 residues. V lost 8 bases, J lost 5 bases, and 7 bases stayed unmatched. The chain's CDR3 is CASAKDRVYGYTF. The CDR3 bases are TGTGCCAGCGCAAAGGACAGGGTATATGGCTACACCTTC.

This clonotype was found a few times. The chain uses TRBV19 and TRBJ2-3; unclear D gene. This CDR3 has 14 residues. V was cut by 1 base and J by 4 bases, with 9 bases left in between. Per germline, CDR1 LNHDA and CDR2 SQIVND (reference sequence). CDR3 DNA sequence: TGTGCCAGTAGTATAGTTGGGTTCCCAGATACGCAGTATTTT. It translates to CASSIVGFPDTQYF.

This clonotype was detected ten times or more. The chain links TRBV6-1 to TRBJ2-7; the D gene could be TRBD1 or TRBD2 (5 bases each). V lost 2 bases and J lost 2, with 13 bases in between. Germline values: CDR1 MNHNS, CDR2 SASEGT. There are 15 residues in the CDR3. The CDR3 region has the DNA TGTGCCAGCAGTGAATCTGGGACGGCCCCCTACGAGCAGTACTTC. It is translated as CASSESGTAPYEQYF.

This clonotype was observed a few times. V and J are TRBV19 and TRBJ1-2; D not resolved. Germline CDR1 reads LNHDA; CDR2 reads SQIVND (reference sequence). Trimming shortened V by 0 bases and J by 4 bases, and 3 bases separated the two germline ends. The CDR3 covers 12 residues. The CDR3, as DNA: TGTGCCAGTAGTATAGACGGCTATGGCTACACCTTC. This sequence encodes CASSIDGYGYTF. Full variable domain (missing parts from reference TRBV19 and TRBJ1-2): DGGITQSPKYLFRKEGQNVTLSCEQNLNHDAMYWYRQDPGQGLRLIYYSQIVNDFQKGDIAEGYSVSREKKESFPLTVTSAQKNPTAFYLCASSIDGYGYTFGSGTRLTVV.

This clonotype occurred a few times. The CDR3 loop is CASSSGGSGANVLTF. CDR3 coding DNA: TGTGCCAGCAGTTCGGGGGGCTCTGGGGCCAACGTCCTGACTTTC. The chain uses TRBV27 and TRBJ2-6, with 7 bases identical to TRBD2. The CDR3 runs 15 residues. The junction had 0 bases not matched to a gene; V was cut back by 4 bases and J by 0 bases. Per the germline V gene, CDR1 is MNHEY and CDR2 is SMNVEV (reference sequence).

The rearrangement links TRBV2 to TRBJ2-1, with unresolved D. CDR1 is SNHLY, CDR2 FYNNEI, per germline. V was trimmed by 5 bases and J by 7 bases, leaving 15 bases between them. The CDR3 length is 14 residues. CDR3 protein: CASSSLLGRNEQFF. The DNA of the CDR3 is TGTGCCAGCAGTTCCTTACTGGGAAGAAATGAGCAGTTCTTC.

This clonotype was observed a handful of times. This chain joins TRBV4-2 and TRBJ1-5, with a weak D call TRBD1 (6 bases). Per the germline V gene, CDR1 is LGHNA and CDR2 is YNFKEQ. Deletions cut 0 bases from V and 8 bases from J, with 14 bases between. This CDR3 is 15 amino acids long. In nucleotides, the CDR3 is TGTGCCAGCAGCCAAGATTACAGGGCTATAGAGCCCCAGCATTTT. The encoded protein is CASSQDYRAIEPQHF.

The chain has TRBV12-3 or TRBV12-4 and TRBJ1-1; tentative D call: TRBD1 (5 bases). The CDR3 is 16 residues long. V gave up 4 bases and J gave up 2 bases, with 17 bases separating them. The CDR3 bases are TGTGCCAGCAGTTCGGGGGAATTTTCGCCAAACACTGAAGCTTTCTTT. Its protein product is CASSSGEFSPNTEAFF.

This clonotype came up a few times. The rearrangement uses TRBV7-9 and TRBJ1-2, with TRBD1 matching 7 bases. Germline assignment: CDR1 SEHNR and CDR2 FQNEAQ (reference sequence). This CDR3 is built from 15 residues. J gave up 0 bases and V 5 bases, and 6 bases lay outside the gene matches. CDR3 DNA sequence: TGTGCCAGCAGCCCAGGACAGGAATCTAACTATGGCTACACCTTC. Translated, it gives CASSPGQESNYGYTF.

This clonotype has just a few counts. This chain joins TRBV7-2 and TRBJ1-1; D gene ambiguous. Trimming removed 7 bases from V and 0 bases from J, with 9 bases in between. Germline CDR1 and CDR2: SGHTA and FQGNSA. This CDR3 contains 13 residues. The CDR3 DNA reads as TGTGCCAGCAACATAGGGCTGAACACTGAAGCTTTCTTT. Its translation: CASNIGLNTEAFF.

The sample holds a few counts of this clonotype. V usage is TRBV5-4 and J usage is TRBJ1-1; D possibly corresponds to TRBD1 (6 bases). This CDR3 spans 14 amino acids. Looked up from germline, CDR1 is SGHNT and CDR2 is YYREEE (reference sequence). V lost 4 bases to trimming and J lost 3 bases, with 13 bases between them. CDR3 in amino acids: CASSPLDSHTEAFF. CDR3 sequence (DNA): TGTGCCAGCAGCCCCCTGGACAGTCACACTGAAGCTTTCTTT.

This clonotype was counted only a few times. The chain links TRBV5-1 to TRBJ1-1; 12 bases are shared with TRBD1. Germline trimming cut 4 bases from V and 7 bases from J; bases unmatched to any gene: 5. The CDR3 covers 14 residues. Germline values: CDR1 SGHRS, CDR2 YFSETQ. CDR3 region: CASSDGTGGGEAFF. The CDR3 nucleotides are TGCGCCAGCAGCGACGGGACAGGGGGCGGTGAAGCTTTCTTT. The variable domain in full, completed from reference TRBV5-1 and TRBJ1-1, reads KAGVTQTPRYLIKTRGQQVTLSCSPISGHRSVSWYQQTPGQGLQFLFEYFSETQRNKGNFPGRFSGRQFSNSRSEMNVSTLELGDSALYLCASSDGTGGGEAFFGQGTRLTVV.

The chain combines TRBV15 with TRBJ2-5; TRBD2 is a possible D gene (6 bases). V was clipped by 1 base and J by 4 bases, with 13 bases between them. From germline, CDR1 is LNHNV and CDR2 YYDKDF (reference sequence). This CDR3 comprises 15 residues. The CDR3: CATSRGTPGRETQYF. The CDR3 region has the DNA TGTGCCACCAGCAGAGGGACACCCGGGAGAGAGACCCAGTACTTC.

CDR3 amino acids: CASSSGQTNQPQHF. Here the CDR3 DNA reads TGTGCCAGCAGCTCGGGACAGACCAATCAGCCCCAGCATTTT. This chain joins TRBV7-6 and TRBJ1-5, with 7 bases aligning to TRBD1. The germline V gene encodes CDR1 SGHVS and CDR2 FNYEAQ. The trim removed 4 bases at V and 3 bases at J, leaving 3 bases unmatched. This CDR3 is built from 14 residues.

The rearrangement joins TRBV19 to TRBJ1-1, with 7 bases matching TRBD1. V was clipped by 6 bases and J by 0 bases; unmatched bases: 7. This CDR3 is 15 amino acids long. From germline, CDR1 is LNHDA and CDR2 SQIVND (reference sequence). The CDR3 nucleotides are TGTGCCAGTAGGAGACCGGGACAGATGAACACTGAAGCTTTCTTT. Amino acids: CASRRPGQMNTEAFF.